Reported below is one T cell receptor (beta chain). It lacks a known antigen. No much larger clonotype is one base removed from it; base qualities were not supplied. The data are from a study of blood T cell repertoires in COVID-19 (dated by TCRdb to 2020 to 2021). Describing the broader study: Samples from collaborators originated in the United States, Italy and Spain and spanned both the acute and convalescent phases of COVID-19. A de-identified subject ID, COVID-19 status, age in years and sex were almost always included in the sample metadata. The repertoires were released in a freely available public database intended as a resource for research on the immune response to SARS-CoV-2. The samples were drawn from the first 160 participants of the ongoing ImmuneRACE study and from roughly 1,300 subjects provided by 6 global collaborators. The dataset comprised deeply sampled blood TCRbeta repertoires from subjects exposed to, actively infected with, or recovered from COVID-19. HLA class I and class II types, where available, came from metadata supplied by the sample provider rather than from assay-based typing. The material from the prospective study consisted of cDNA or gDNA derived from T cells, B-cell-depleted T cells, or PBMCs. The full study reports these points: How much clinical and demographic metadata was included differed by source and by participant, and the metadata was provided uncurated.

TCRbeta CDR3 regions were amplified from genomic DNA using the immunoSEQ Assay, a bias-controlled multiplex PCR. For the original study's pipeline: The number of nucleated cells in each sample was estimated by amplification of reference gene primers within the assay. Sequence reads were collapsed and filtered to measure the absolute abundance of every unique TCRbeta CDR3 rearrangement. Productive Simpson clonality was computed per sample as the square root of Simpson's diversity index over productive rearrangements. The immuneACCESS repertoire file appears here via TCRdb, limited to in-frame rearrangements. These files lack a portion of the clones; in checked studies, under half of the deficit traces to unresolved V genes, and the cause of the others is not known. That table supplies the V and J calls and clone size; D and trimming were determined from the DNA. The sample data list approximately 230,000 clones, and 70% to 90% of these were observed just once. 6.3% of the sample goes to the ten largest clones.

One collaborating source in Seattle enrolled patients during active infection and followed them longitudinally through the course of disease. The collaborating institutions used their own protocols to collect whole blood in K2EDTA tubes. Collaborator samples were shipped for TCRbeta analysis as frozen whole blood, isolated PBMCs, or DNA extracted from either sample type. V is shortened by 4 bases, J by 7 bases, and the region joining them spans 14 bases. CDR1 and CDR2 (SQVTM, ANQGSEA) derive from the germline V gene. Reading from cysteine to phenylalanine, the CDR3 counts 13 amino acids. Here the CDR3 DNA is all that survives: 39 bases in frame from base 1.

The sequence came from a woman in her thirties with COVID-19, enrolled during active disease. Recombination joined TRBV29-1 with TRBJ2-1, and possibly TRBD2, on 6 matching bases. Sequencing was performed on peripheral blood. The CDR3: CSVAYRDLNEQFF. DNA sequence: TGCAGCGTTGCTTACCGGGACTTGAATGAGCAGTTCTTC.